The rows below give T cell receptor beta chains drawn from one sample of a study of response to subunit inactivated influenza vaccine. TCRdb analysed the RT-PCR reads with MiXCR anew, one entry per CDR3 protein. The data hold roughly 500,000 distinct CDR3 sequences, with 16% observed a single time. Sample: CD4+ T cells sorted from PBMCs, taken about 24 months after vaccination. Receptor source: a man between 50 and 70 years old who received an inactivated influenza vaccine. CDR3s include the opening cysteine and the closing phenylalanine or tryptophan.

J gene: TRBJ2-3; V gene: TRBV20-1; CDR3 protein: CSAPDQTGGRTDTQYF
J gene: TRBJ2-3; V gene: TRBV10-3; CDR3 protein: CAISPGGAGTDTQYF
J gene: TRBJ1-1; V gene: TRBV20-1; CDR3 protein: CSARVAGYRGWAEAFF
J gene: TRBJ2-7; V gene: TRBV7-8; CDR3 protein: CASSLARREVQYF
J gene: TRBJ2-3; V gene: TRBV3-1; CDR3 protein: CASSPEGGQGGKTQYF
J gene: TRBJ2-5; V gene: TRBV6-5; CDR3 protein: CASIKNSGAQETQYF
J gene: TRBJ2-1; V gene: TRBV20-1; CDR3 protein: CSASQGALNEQFF
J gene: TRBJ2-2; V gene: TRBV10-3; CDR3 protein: CAAEENTGELFF
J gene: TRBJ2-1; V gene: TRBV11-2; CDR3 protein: CASSPRSGRGLYNEQFF
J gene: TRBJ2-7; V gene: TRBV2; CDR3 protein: CASARTVGEQYF
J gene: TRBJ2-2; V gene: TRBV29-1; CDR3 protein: CSVSGGVSTGELFF
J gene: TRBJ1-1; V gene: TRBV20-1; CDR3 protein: CSASTGWDTEAFF
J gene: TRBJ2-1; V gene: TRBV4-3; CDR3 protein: CASSQGLTSSNNEQFF
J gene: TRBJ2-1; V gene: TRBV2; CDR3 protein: CASRIANEQFF
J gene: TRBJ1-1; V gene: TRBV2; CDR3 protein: CASSDYKATEAFF
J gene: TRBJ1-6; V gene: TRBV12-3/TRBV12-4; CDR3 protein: CASSLGWDPAPLHF
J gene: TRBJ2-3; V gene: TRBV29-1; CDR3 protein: CSVESSSDTQYF
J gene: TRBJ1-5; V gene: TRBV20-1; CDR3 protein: CSAAPFGSYSNQPQHF
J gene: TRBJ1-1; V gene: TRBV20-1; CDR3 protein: CSAKSTNTEAFF
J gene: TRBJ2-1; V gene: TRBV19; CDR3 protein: CASSTYAGQLSYNEQFF
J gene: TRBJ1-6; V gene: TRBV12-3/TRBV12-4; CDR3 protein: CASSFRTGGASPLHF
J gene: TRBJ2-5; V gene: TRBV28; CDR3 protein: CASSTSGYQETQYF
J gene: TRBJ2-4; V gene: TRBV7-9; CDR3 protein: CASSSGGNGNIQYF
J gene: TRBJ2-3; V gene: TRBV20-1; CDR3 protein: CSASRRLTSSTDTQYF
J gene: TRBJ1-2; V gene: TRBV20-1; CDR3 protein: CSATGTGEGNSYGYTF
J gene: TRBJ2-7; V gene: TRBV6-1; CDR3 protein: CASSGTSGQGAREQYF
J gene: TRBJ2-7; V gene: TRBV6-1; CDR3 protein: CASSEASGGLYEQYF
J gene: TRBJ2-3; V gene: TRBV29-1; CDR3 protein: CSVISSDTQYF
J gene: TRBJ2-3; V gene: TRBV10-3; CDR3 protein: CAISLAGARTDTQYF
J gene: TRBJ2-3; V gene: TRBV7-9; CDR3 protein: CASSQEGSTDTQYF
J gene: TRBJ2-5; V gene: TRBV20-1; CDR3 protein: CSARETHVETQYF
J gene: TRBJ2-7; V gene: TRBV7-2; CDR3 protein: CASSLAGTEDYEQYF
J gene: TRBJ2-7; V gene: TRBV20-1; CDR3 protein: CSARGGSGGDEQYF
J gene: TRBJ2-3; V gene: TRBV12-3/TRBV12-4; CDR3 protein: CASSFAGGSFTDTQYF
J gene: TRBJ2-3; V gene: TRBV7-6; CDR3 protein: CASSPIPSGISDTQYF
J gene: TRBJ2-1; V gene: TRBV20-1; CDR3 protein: CSAGRLADSYNEQFF
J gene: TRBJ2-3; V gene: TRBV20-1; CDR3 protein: CSATLAGGRRRTDTQYF
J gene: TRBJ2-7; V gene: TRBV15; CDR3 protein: CATSRGDSSYEQYF
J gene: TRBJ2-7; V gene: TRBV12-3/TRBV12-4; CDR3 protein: CASSPSGKGEQYF
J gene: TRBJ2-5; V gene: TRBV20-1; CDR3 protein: CSARLVREKETQYF
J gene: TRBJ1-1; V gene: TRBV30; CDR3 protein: CAWSTGGRGTEAFF
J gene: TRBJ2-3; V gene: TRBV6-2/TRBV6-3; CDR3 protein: CASSYLREGTDTQYF
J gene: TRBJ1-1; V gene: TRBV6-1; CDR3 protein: CASTRGVNTEAFF
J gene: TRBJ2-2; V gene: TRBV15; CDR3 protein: CATSRDLVTGELFF
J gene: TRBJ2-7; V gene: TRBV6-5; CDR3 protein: CASSYQQGNYEQYF
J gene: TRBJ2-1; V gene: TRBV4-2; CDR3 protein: CASSQDSGLAGSYNEQFF
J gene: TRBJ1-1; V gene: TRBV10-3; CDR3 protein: CTLSPHWTGGEIGTEAFF
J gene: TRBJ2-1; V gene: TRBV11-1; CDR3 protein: CASSTPRDRRDNEQFF
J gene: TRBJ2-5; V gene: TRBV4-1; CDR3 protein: CASSQPQETQYF
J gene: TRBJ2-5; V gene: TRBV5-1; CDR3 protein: CASSLGLTSAETQYF
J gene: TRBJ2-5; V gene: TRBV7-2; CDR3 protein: CASSQGQHETQYF
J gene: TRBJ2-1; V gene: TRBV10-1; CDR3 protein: CASSEEGRTYNEQFF
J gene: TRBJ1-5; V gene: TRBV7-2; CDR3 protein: CASSLGPIGWPQHF
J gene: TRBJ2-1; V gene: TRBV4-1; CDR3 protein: CASRTTSGSVRFRQFF
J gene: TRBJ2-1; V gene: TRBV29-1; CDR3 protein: CSVEILAGSSYNEQFF
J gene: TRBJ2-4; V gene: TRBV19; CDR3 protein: CASSIALRLAKNIQYF
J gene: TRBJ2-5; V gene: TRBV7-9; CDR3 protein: CASSLAEGKWETQYF
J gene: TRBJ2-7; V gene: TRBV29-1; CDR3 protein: CSGTKDYEQYF
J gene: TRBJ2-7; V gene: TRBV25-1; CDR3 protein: CASSRRGVVDEQYF
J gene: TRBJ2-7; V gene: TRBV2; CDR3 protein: CASRLAGREQYF